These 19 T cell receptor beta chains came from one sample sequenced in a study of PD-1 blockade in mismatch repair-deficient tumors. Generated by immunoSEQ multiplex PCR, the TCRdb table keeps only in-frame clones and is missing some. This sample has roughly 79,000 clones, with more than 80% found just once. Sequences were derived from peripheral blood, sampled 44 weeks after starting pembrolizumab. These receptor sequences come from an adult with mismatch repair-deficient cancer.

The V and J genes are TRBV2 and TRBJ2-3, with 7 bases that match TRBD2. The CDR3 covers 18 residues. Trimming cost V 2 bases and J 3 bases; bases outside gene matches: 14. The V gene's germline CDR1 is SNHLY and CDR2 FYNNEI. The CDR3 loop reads CASSEKASGGFLTDTQYF. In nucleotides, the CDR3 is TGTGCCAGCAGTGAAAAGGCTAGCGGAGGGTTTTTGACAGATACGCAGTATTTT.

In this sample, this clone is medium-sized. The CDR3 nucleotides read TGTGCCAGCAGCTTAGACTATTACGGTCAGTACTTC. This encodes CASSLDYYGQYF. This chain joins TRBV7-9 and TRBJ2-7; D gene ambiguous. Germline V lookup: CDR1 SEHNR, CDR2 FQNEAQ (reference sequence). V dropped 1 base and J dropped 10 bases, with 11 bases sitting between them. This CDR3 has 12 residues.

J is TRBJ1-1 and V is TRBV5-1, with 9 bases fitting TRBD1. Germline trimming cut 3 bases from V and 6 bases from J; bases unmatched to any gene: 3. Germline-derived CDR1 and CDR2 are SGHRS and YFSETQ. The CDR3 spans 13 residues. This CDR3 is CASSSQGASEAFF. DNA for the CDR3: TGCGCCAGCAGCTCACAGGGGGCTTCTGAAGCTTTCTTT.

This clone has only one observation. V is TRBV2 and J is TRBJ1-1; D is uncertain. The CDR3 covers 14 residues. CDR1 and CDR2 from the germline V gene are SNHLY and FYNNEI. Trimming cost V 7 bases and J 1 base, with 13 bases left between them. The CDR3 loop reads CASNSWSPNTEAFF. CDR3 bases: TGTGCCAGCAATTCGTGGTCTCCGAACACTGAAGCTTTCTTT.

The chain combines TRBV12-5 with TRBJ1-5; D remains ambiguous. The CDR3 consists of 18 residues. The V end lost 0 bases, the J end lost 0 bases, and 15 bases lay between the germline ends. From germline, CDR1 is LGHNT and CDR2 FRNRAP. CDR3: CASGLVSQSLYSNQPQHF. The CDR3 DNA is TGTGCTAGTGGTTTGGTAAGTCAGAGCCTCTATAGCAATCAGCCCCAGCATTTT.

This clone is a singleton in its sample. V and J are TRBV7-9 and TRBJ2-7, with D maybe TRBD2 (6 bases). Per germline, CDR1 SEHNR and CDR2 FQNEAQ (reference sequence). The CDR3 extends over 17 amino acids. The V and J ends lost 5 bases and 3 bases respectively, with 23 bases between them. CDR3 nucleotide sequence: TGTGCCAGCAGCCAAAGGCCTCTGGGACTGGTTCACTACGAGCAGTACTTC. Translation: CASSQRPLGLVHYEQYF.

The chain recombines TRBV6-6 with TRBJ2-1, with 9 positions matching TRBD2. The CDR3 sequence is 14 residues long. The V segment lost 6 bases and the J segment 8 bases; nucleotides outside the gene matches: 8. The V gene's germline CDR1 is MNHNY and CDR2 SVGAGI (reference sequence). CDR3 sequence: CASSLAGTEDEQFF. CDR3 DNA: TGTGCCAGCAGCCTAGCGGGAACTGAGGATGAGCAGTTCTTC.

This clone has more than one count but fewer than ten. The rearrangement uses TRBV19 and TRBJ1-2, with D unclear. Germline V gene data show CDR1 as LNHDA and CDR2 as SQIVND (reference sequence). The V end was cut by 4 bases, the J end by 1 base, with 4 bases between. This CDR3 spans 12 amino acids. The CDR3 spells CASSRVNYGYTF. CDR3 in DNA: TGTGCCAGTAGTAGGGTTAACTATGGCTACACCTTC.

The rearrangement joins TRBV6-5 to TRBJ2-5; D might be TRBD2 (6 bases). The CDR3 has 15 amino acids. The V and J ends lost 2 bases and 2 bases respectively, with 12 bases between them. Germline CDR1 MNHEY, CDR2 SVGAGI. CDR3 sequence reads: CASSYRSSGQETQYF. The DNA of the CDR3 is TGTGCCAGCAGTTACCGTAGTAGCGGACAAGAGACCCAGTACTTC.

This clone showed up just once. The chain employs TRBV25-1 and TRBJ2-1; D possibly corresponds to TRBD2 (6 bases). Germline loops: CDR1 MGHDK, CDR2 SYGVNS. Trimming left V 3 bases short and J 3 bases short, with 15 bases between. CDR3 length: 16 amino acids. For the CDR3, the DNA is TGTGCCAGCAGTGAGCCGGGAGCCGCTGGCTACAATGAGCAGTTCTTC. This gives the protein CASSEPGAAGYNEQFF.

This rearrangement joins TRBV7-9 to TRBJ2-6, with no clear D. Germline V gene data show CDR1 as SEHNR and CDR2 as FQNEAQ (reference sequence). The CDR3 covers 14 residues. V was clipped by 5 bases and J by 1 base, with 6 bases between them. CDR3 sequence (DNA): TGTGCCAGCAGCCCCAGGTCTGGGGCCAACGTCCTGACTTTC. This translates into CASSPRSGANVLTF.

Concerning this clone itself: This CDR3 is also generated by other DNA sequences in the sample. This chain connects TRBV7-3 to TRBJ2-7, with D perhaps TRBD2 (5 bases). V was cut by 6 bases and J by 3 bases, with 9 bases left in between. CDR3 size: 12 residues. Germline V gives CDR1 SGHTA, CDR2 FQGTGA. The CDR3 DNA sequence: TGTGCCAGCAGTTCAGACTACTACGAGCAGTACTTC. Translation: CASSSDYYEQYF.

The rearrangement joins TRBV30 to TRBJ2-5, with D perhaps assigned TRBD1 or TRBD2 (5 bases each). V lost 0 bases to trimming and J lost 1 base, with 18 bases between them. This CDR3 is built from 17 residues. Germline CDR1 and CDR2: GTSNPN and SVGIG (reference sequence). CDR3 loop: CAWSVRGADKIQETQYF. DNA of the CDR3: TGTGCCTGGAGTGTAAGGGGAGCGGATAAAATCCAAGAGACCCAGTACTTC.

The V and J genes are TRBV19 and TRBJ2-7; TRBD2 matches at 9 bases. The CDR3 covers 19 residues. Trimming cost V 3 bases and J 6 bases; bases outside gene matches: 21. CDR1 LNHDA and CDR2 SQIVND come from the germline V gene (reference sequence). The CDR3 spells CASSIGGAQISGRPGEQYF. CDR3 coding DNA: TGTGCCAGTAGTATTGGGGGCGCTCAGATTAGCGGGAGACCTGGCGAGCAGTACTTC.

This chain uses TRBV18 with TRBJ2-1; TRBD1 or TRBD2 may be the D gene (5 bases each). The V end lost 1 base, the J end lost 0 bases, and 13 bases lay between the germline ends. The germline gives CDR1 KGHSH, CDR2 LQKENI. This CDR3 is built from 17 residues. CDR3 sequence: CASSPLIGASSYNEQFF. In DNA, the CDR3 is TGTGCCAGCTCACCACTGATCGGGGCCAGCTCCTACAATGAGCAGTTCTTC.

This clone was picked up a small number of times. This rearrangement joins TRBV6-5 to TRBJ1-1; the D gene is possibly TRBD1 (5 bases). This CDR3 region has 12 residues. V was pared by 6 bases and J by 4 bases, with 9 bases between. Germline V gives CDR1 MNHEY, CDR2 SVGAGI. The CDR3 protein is CASRSGSTEAFF. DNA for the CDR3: TGTGCCAGCAGATCAGGGAGCACTGAAGCTTTCTTT.

DNA of the CDR3: TGTGCCAGCAGTCGGGACGTAGCGGGAGCCTACAATGAGCAGTTCTTC. Its protein is CASSRDVAGAYNEQFF. The chain recombines TRBV7-3 with TRBJ2-1; TRBD2 matches at 9 bases. J lost 2 bases, V lost 6 bases, and 8 bases had no gene match. Per germline, CDR1 SGHTA and CDR2 FQGTGA. The CDR3 is 16 amino acids.

For the CDR3, the DNA is TGTGCCAGCAGCCTAGCAGGGGGCGGTGGAAACACCATATATTTT. Protein product: CASSLAGGGGNTIYF. The chain links TRBV27 to TRBJ1-3; 8 bases map to TRBD1. After removal of 6 bases from V and 3 bases from J, the junction contained 7 bases not matched to a gene. The CDR3 spans 15 residues. Germline V gene data show CDR1 as MNHEY and CDR2 as SMNVEV (reference sequence).

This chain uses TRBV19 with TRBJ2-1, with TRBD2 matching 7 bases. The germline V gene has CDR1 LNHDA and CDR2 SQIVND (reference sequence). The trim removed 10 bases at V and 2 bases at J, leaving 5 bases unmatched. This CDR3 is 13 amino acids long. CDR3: CATLAVPYNEQFF. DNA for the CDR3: TGTGCCACCCTAGCGGTACCCTACAATGAGCAGTTCTTC.